Each of the 21 T cell receptor beta chains below was sequenced from the same sample in a study of Ad26.COV2.S vaccination and SARS-CoV-2 variants. This sample's treatment: some 20 received Ad26.COV2.S at low or high dose, single or two shots; a few received placebo; per-sample allocation not given. The study sampled participants on day 63 after the first vaccine or placebo injection. TCRdb keeps only in-frame clones here, not all; method: immunoSEQ multiplex PCR. Here the sample spans about 420,000 clones, 70% to 90% being singletons. Specimen: peripheral blood, collected in a trial of Ad26.COV2.S vaccine versus placebo. These receptors were taken from a person aged 18-60 years who received the Ad26.COV2.S COVID-19 vaccine or a placebo.

The rearrangement uses TRBV5-5 and TRBJ1-2; possible D gene TRBD1, 5 bases. V shed 4 bases and J shed 3 bases, with 10 bases lying between them. Germline V gene data show CDR1 as SGHKS and CDR2 as YYEKEE (reference sequence). The CDR3 length is 13 residues. DNA for the CDR3: TGTGCCAGCAGCCTGGGGGTTCACTATGGCTACACCTTC. Amino acid sequence: CASSLGVHYGYTF.

Notes on this clone: Other nucleotide sequences from this sample produce the same CDR3. The chain recombines TRBV19 with TRBJ2-7; 9 nucleotides match TRBD1. Looked up from germline, CDR1 is LNHDA and CDR2 is SQIVND (reference sequence). The CDR3 length is 14 residues. The J segment lost 3 bases and the V segment lost 3 bases, leaving 3 bases of the junction unmatched. CDR3 DNA: TGTGCCAGTAGTATCGGGACAGGGCTCTACGAGCAGTACTTC. Translated, it gives CASSIGTGLYEQYF.

This sequence joins TRBV29-1 and TRBJ1-4; TRBD1 matches 9 bases. Germline V gene lookup returns CDR1 SQVTM and CDR2 ANQGSEA. The CDR3 is 13 amino acids. V gave up 5 bases and J gave up 12 bases; unmatched junction bases: 10. This CDR3 is CSVHPGTGLELFF. The DNA for the CDR3 is TGCAGCGTTCACCCCGGGACAGGGTTAGAACTGTTTTTT.

CDR3 nucleotides: TGTGCCAGCAGTCCTTCTTGGACACCCCTCCACTTT. Protein sequence: CASSPSWTPLHF. The J gene is TRBJ1-6, the V gene TRBV28; D gene unclear. V gave up 5 bases and J gave up 11 bases, with 10 bases separating them. Germline values: CDR1 MDHEN, CDR2 SYDVKM. CDR3 length equals 12 residues.

The J gene is TRBJ2-7, the V gene TRBV10-3; D is unresolved. The CDR3 extends over 13 amino acids. Trimming took off 6 bases at V and 1 base at J, with 10 bases between the two ends. The germline V gene has CDR1 ENHRY and CDR2 SYGVKD. CDR3 region: CAIRSTDSYEQYF. Written as DNA, the CDR3 is TGTGCCATCAGATCGACGGATTCCTACGAGCAGTACTTC.

This chain connects TRBV5-6 to TRBJ2-2, with D uncertain. Germline V CDR1 and CDR2: SGHDT, YYEEEE. Trimming removed 4 bases from V and 2 bases from J, with 18 bases in between. The CDR3 is 17 residues long. In DNA, the CDR3 is TGTGCCAGCAGCCTCCTCGTAAGCCATACTAACACCGGGGAGCTGTTTTTT. This translates into CASSLLVSHTNTGELFF.

This clone was recorded only once. The chain is built from TRBV28 and TRBJ2-7; D is unresolved. The CDR3 contains 16 residues. Germline V CDR1 and CDR2: MDHEN, SYDVKM. With 4 bases removed from V and 0 bases from J, the gap between germline ends came to 16 bases. CDR3 amino acids: CASSSSRPAASYEQYF. The CDR3 DNA is TGTGCCAGCAGTTCTTCCCGCCCCGCAGCCTCCTACGAGCAGTACTTC.

On this clone: Other DNA variants within this sample encode the same CDR3. The chain recombines TRBV2 with TRBJ2-5; D uncertain. V dropped 4 bases and J dropped 5 bases, with 5 bases sitting between them. This CDR3 has 11 amino acids. CDR1 SNHLY and CDR2 FYNNEI come from the germline V gene. This chain's CDR3 is CASSGEETQYF. CDR3 in DNA: TGTGCCAGCAGTGGTGAGGAGACCCAGTACTTC. The full variable domain, with the rest looked up from reference TRBV2 and TRBJ2-5, is EPEVTQTPSHQVTQMGQEVILRCVPISNHLYFYWYRQILGQKVEFLVSFYNNEISEKSEIFDDQFSVERPDGSNFTLKIRSTKLEDSAMYFCASSGEETQYFGPGTRLLVL.

The chain couples TRBV5-4 to TRBJ2-7; D may correspond to TRBD1 or TRBD2 (6 bases each). The V and J ends lost 0 bases and 6 bases respectively, with 13 bases between them. The length of the CDR3 is 14 residues. Looked up from germline, CDR1 is SGHNT and CDR2 is YYREEE (reference sequence). For the CDR3, the DNA is TGTGCCAGCAGCTTGGCGGTATCGGGGGCCGAGCAGTACTTC. Encoded protein: CASSLAVSGAEQYF. The full variable domain, with the rest looked up from reference TRBV5-4 and TRBJ2-7, is ETGVTQSPTHLIKTRGQQVTLRCSSQSGHNTVSWYQQALGQGPQFIFQYYREEENGRGNFPPRFSGLQFPNYSSELNVNALELDDSALYLCASSLAVSGAEQYFGPGTRLTVT.

The V gene is TRBV6-2 or TRBV6-3, the J gene TRBJ1-2; D is perhaps TRBD1 (5 bases). The CDR3 covers 14 residues. CDR1 and CDR2 from the germline V gene are MNHEY and SVGEGT. V was pared by 0 bases and J by 2 bases, with 7 bases between. CDR3 sequence (DNA): TGTGCCAGCAGTTACTCGGCAGGGAACTATGGCTACACCTTC. It specifies CASSYSAGNYGYTF.

The gene calls are TRBV4-1 and TRBJ2-7; D possibly matches TRBD1 or TRBD2 (6 bases each). This CDR3 comprises 16 residues. Germline V gene sequence: CDR1 MGHRA, CDR2 YSYEKL. With 3 bases removed from V and 3 bases from J, the gap between germline ends came to 18 bases. CDR3 coding DNA: TGCGCCAGCAGCCAGCCCTCCGGAGGGGGAAACTACGAGCAGTACTTC. This encodes CASSQPSGGGNYEQYF.

This clone was detected only once. The V and J genes are TRBV19 and TRBJ2-1; D assignment may be TRBD1 or TRBD2 (5 bases each). The CDR3 has 15 amino acids. Trimming cost V 6 bases and J 3 bases, with 15 bases left between them. The germline V gene has CDR1 LNHDA and CDR2 SQIVND (reference sequence). Here the CDR3 reads CASRTSRDGYNEQFF. The DNA for the CDR3 is TGTGCCAGTAGGACTTCAAGGGACGGCTACAATGAGCAGTTCTTC.

The V call is TRBV6-2 or TRBV6-3, the J call TRBJ2-3; weak D call: TRBD2 (7 bases). CDR1 and CDR2 (germline): MNHEY, SVGEGT. V lost 2 bases and J lost 14, with 14 bases in between. The CDR3 is made up of 12 amino acids. CDR3 protein: CASSYTGGVWYF. The CDR3 bases are TGTGCCAGCAGTTACACGGGGGGCGTCTGGTATTTT.

The sample holds a few counts of this clone. This rearrangement joins TRBV10-1 to TRBJ2-1, with D tentatively TRBD2 (5 bases). V lost 8 bases and J lost 1, with 24 bases in between. This CDR3 has 18 residues. Per the germline V gene, CDR1 is WNHNN and CDR2 is SYGVQD (reference sequence). The chain's CDR3 is CASQSLVGEYQSYNEQFF. The CDR3 bases are TGCGCCAGCCAATCACTAGTCGGGGAGTATCAGTCCTACAATGAGCAGTTCTTC.

The chain has TRBV18 and TRBJ2-3; 9 bases are shared with TRBD1. The CDR3 has 15 amino acids. Germline CDR1 is KGHSH and CDR2 is LQKENI. V was pared by 3 bases and J by 4 bases, with 5 bases of the junction left unmatched. The CDR3 coding sequence is TGTGCCAGCTCACCCACAGGGGGCGCATCAGATACGCAGTATTTT. It yields the protein CASSPTGGASDTQYF.

In DNA form, the CDR3 reads TGTGCCAGCACCACCCGTGAGGGTGCGAACGAGCAGTACTTC. It yields the protein CASTTREGANEQYF. The chain has TRBV27 and TRBJ2-7, with D perhaps matching TRBD2 (5 bases). The CDR3 sequence is 14 residues long. Trimming removed 7 bases from V and 5 bases from J, with 18 bases in between. Germline CDR1 MNHEY, CDR2 SMNVEV (reference sequence).

This rearrangement joins TRBV5-1 to TRBJ2-1; TRBD1 matches 9 bases. Germline V gene sequence: CDR1 SGHRS, CDR2 YFSETQ. V shed 4 bases and J 4 bases; nucleotides not matched to a gene: 9. The CDR3 has 16 residues. As DNA, the CDR3 is TGCGCCAGCAGCCATAGACAGGGGGATAGTTACAATGAGCAGTTCTTC. Translation: CASSHRQGDSYNEQFF.

The rearrangement joins TRBV19 to TRBJ2-5; no firm D call. The V and J ends lost 11 bases and 3 bases respectively, with 16 bases between them. This CDR3 region has 13 residues. CDR1 and CDR2 from the germline V gene are LNHDA and SQIVND (reference sequence). This chain's CDR3 is CAGPSLGKETQYF. CDR3 coding DNA: TGTGCCGGACCCAGTTTAGGGAAAGAGACCCAGTACTTC.

The chain employs TRBV5-1 and TRBJ2-3, with 7 nucleotides matching TRBD1. Germline assignment: CDR1 SGHRS and CDR2 YFSETQ. V was clipped by 3 bases and J by 3 bases; unmatched bases: 4. The CDR3 has 14 residues. The DNA for the CDR3 is TGCGCCAGCAGCTCTGGGACAGAGACAGATACGCAGTATTTT. This translates into CASSSGTETDTQYF.

The CDR3 DNA sequence: TGTGCCAGCAGCCAGCCACGGGGCTTTTCGGCCGGGGAGCTGTTTTTT. It specifies CASSQPRGFSAGELFF. The chain uses TRBV9 and TRBJ2-2; tentatively, D is TRBD1 or TRBD2 (5 bases each). This CDR3 has 16 amino acids. The V end lost 4 bases, the J end lost 6 bases, and 19 bases lay between the germline ends. CDR1 is SGDLS and CDR2 is YYNGEE in the germline V gene.

The chain has TRBV15 and TRBJ1-1; a possible D gene is TRBD1 (6 bases). CDR3 length: 15 residues. Germline V CDR1 and CDR2: LNHNV, YYDKDF (reference sequence). V shed 3 bases and J shed 8 bases, with 19 bases lying between them. The CDR3 DNA reads TGTGCCACCAGCAGCGATAGAGGGCAGGGGAAAGAAGCTTTCTTT. Protein sequence: CATSSDRGQGKEAFF.